These 20 T cell receptor beta chains were all obtained from the same sample, sequenced in a study of blood T cell repertoires in COVID-19. Measured with immunoSEQ multiplex PCR; TCRdb has only the in-frame clones, and not every one. This repertoire shows about 260,000 clones, approximately 80% found once; its top ten account for less than 5%. The sample comprised peripheral blood. The receptor set was obtained from a man between 60 and 75 years old with acute or convalescent COVID-19.

This chain joins TRBV15 and TRBJ1-5; TRBD1 might be the D (6 bases). Germline V CDR1 and CDR2: LNHNV, YYDKDF (reference sequence). Between the trimmed V and J ends, which lost 1 base and 3 bases, there was a span of 16 bases. This CDR3 has 17 residues. CDR3 residues: CATSRVPAGASNQPQHF. The DNA of the CDR3 is TGTGCCACCAGCAGAGTTCCAGCAGGGGCCTCCAATCAGCCCCAGCATTTT.

The rearrangement uses TRBV5-1 and TRBJ2-5; 14 nucleotides align to TRBD2. Germline CDR1 is SGHRS and CDR2 is YFSETQ. The CDR3 loop spans 15 amino acids. After removal of 2 bases from V and 4 bases from J, the junction contained 1 base not matched to a gene. The CDR3 protein is CASSFGTSGRETQYF. The CDR3 nucleotides read TGCGCCAGCAGCTTTGGGACTAGCGGGAGAGAGACCCAGTACTTC.

In regard to this clone: At the DNA level, this CDR3 is encoded by other sequences in the same sample as well. The chain joins TRBV2 to TRBJ1-1; D call uncertain. The CDR3 sequence is 12 residues long. Trimming took off 8 bases at V and 1 base at J, with 8 bases between the two ends. Germline assignment: CDR1 SNHLY and CDR2 FYNNEI. For the CDR3, the DNA is TGTGCCAGCGCCCGGGGGAACACTGAAGCTTTCTTT. It translates to CASARGNTEAFF.

The chain combines TRBV2 with TRBJ2-1, with 12 bases identical to TRBD1. Trimming at V came to 3 bases and at J to 8 bases, leaving 5 bases not matched to a gene. Germline lookup yields CDR1 SNHLY and CDR2 FYNNEI. CDR3 length equals 15 residues. CDR3: CASSDRDRGQDEQFF. The CDR3 coding sequence is TGTGCCAGCAGTGACCGGGACAGGGGGCAGGATGAGCAGTTCTTC.

The rearrangement uses TRBV27 and TRBJ2-5, with TRBD1 matching over 8 bases. The V and J ends lost 6 bases and 1 base, in that order; junction bases with no gene match: 1. The CDR3 runs to 13 residues. Germline V gene data show CDR1 as MNHEY and CDR2 as SMNVEV (reference sequence). Written as DNA, the CDR3 is TGTGCCAGCAGGGACAGGGTCCAAGAGACCCAGTACTTC. Translation: CASRDRVQETQYF.

This rearrangement joins TRBV5-3 to TRBJ2-7; 11 bases line up with TRBD2. TRBV5-3 is labeled an ORF, and its function is uncertain. The CDR3 sequence is 21 residues long. With 1 base clipped from V and 4 bases from J, the junction kept 22 bases outside the gene matches. The DNA for the CDR3 is TGTGCCAGAAGCTTGCTGCGAAGGAGTCTAGCGGGAGGACGTAATCGGTACGAGCAGTACTTC. Encoded protein: CARSLLRRSLAGGRNRYEQYF.

The chain joins TRBV7-2 to TRBJ2-7; tentatively, D is TRBD2 (5 bases). V lost 1 base, J lost 1 base, and 11 bases lay in between. CDR1 SGHTA and CDR2 FQGNSA come from the germline V gene. This CDR3 spans 15 amino acids. For the CDR3, the DNA is TGTGCCAGCAGCTTAGAGTCTAGCTCATCCTACGAGCAGTACTTC. Amino acids: CASSLESSSSYEQYF.

This clone was seen only a few times. The J gene is TRBJ2-5, the V gene TRBV27, with D perhaps matching TRBD1 (6 bases). Germline CDR1 and CDR2: MNHEY and SMNVEV (reference sequence). The CDR3 extends over 14 amino acids. The V and J ends lost 2 bases and 5 bases respectively, with 12 bases between them. Written as DNA, the CDR3 is TGTGCCAGCAGTTTACTGGCAGGGGAGGAGACCCAGTACTTC. Translation: CASSLLAGEETQYF.

The rearrangement links TRBV2 to TRBJ2-5; D unresolved. V lost 3 bases to trimming and J lost 5 bases, with 16 bases between them. Germline values: CDR1 SNHLY, CDR2 FYNNEI. The CDR3 totals 15 residues. The CDR3 protein is CASSDRWQVQETQYF. The CDR3 DNA reads as TGTGCCAGCAGTGATCGTTGGCAAGTGCAGGAGACCCAGTACTTC.

The chain recombines TRBV5-1 with TRBJ2-3; the D is unclear. V dropped 0 bases and J dropped 8 bases, with 7 bases sitting between them. This CDR3 has 12 residues. Germline loops: CDR1 SGHRS, CDR2 YFSETQ. In DNA form, the CDR3 reads TGCGCCAGCAGCTTGGTTGCCGGTACGCAGTATTTT. This codes for CASSLVAGTQYF.

CDR3 sequence reads: CASSLNVAGGPIEQFF. In DNA, the CDR3 is TGTGCCAGCAGCTTAAACGTAGCGGGAGGGCCAATTGAGCAGTTCTTC. V is TRBV7-3 and J is TRBJ2-1; 11 bases align to TRBD2. V gave up 1 base and J gave up 9 bases; unmatched junction bases: 8. There are 16 residues in the CDR3. Germline V gene lookup returns CDR1 SGHTA and CDR2 FQGTGA. Based on the CDR3 plus reference TRBV7-3 and TRBJ2-1, the full variable domain is GAGVSQTPSNKVTEKGKYVELRCDPISGHTALYWYRQSLGQGPEFLIYFQGTGAADDSGLPNDRFFAVRPEGSVSTLKIQRTERGDSAVYLCASSLNVAGGPIEQFFGPGTRLTVL.

V gene TRBV5-1 combines with J gene TRBJ1-1; perhaps TRBD1 as D (6 bases). This CDR3 is built from 14 residues. The ends were cut back, 4 bases at V and 7 bases at J, with 17 bases in the middle. CDR1 and CDR2 from the germline V gene are SGHRS and YFSETQ. The CDR3 here is CASSDGQRLGEAFF. The CDR3 DNA follows: TGCGCCAGCAGCGACGGACAGCGCTTAGGTGAAGCTTTCTTT. The full variable domain, its missing parts supplied by reference TRBV5-1 and TRBJ1-1, is KAGVTQTPRYLIKTRGQQVTLSCSPISGHRSVSWYQQTPGQGLQFLFEYFSETQRNKGNFPGRFSGRQFSNSRSEMNVSTLELGDSALYLCASSDGQRLGEAFFGQGTRLTVV.

The rearrangement uses TRBV7-8 and TRBJ2-3; 7 bases align to TRBD2. Germline lookup yields CDR1 SGHVS and CDR2 FQNEAQ. The junction had 16 bases not matched to a gene; V was cut back by 1 base and J by 6 bases. This CDR3 is built from 18 residues. The CDR3 region is CASSLGFGGGRFWDTQYF. The CDR3 DNA sequence: TGTGCCAGCAGCTTAGGGTTCGGGGGAGGGCGGTTTTGGGATACGCAGTATTTT.

This CDR3 is CASSSGVDGYTF. The CDR3 DNA reads as TGCGCCAGCAGCTCAGGGGTGGATGGCTACACCTTC. The V and J genes are TRBV5-1 and TRBJ1-2, with D maybe TRBD1 (6 bases). Germline V gene sequence: CDR1 SGHRS, CDR2 YFSETQ. This CDR3 has 12 amino acids. V was pared by 3 bases and J by 6 bases, with 9 bases between.

The chain uses TRBV30 and TRBJ2-7, with 8 nucleotides matching TRBD1. Germline trimming cut 5 bases from V and 2 bases from J; bases unmatched to any gene: 8. Looked up from germline, CDR1 is GTSNPN and CDR2 is SVGIG (reference sequence). This CDR3 comprises 14 residues. The CDR3 DNA reads as TGTGCCTGGGGGACAGGCTCAACGGCCTACGAGCAGTACTTC. Its translation is CAWGTGSTAYEQYF.

The chain employs TRBV28 and TRBJ2-2; 9 nucleotides align to TRBD1. With V trimmed by 4 bases and J by 4 bases, 7 bases remained unmatched. Germline V gene sequence: CDR1 MDHEN, CDR2 SYDVKM. The CDR3 totals 16 residues. This CDR3 reads CASSSGTGYSTGELFF. The DNA for the CDR3 is TGTGCCAGCAGTTCCGGGACAGGGTATAGCACCGGGGAGCTGTTTTTT.

This clone was recorded only once. The gene calls are TRBV6-1 and TRBJ2-3; TRBD2 agrees at 12 bases. Germline-derived CDR1 and CDR2 are MNHNS and SASEGT. V was pared by 3 bases and J by 5 bases, with 6 bases of the junction left unmatched. This CDR3 is 16 amino acids long. The CDR3 loop is CASSEQTSGSLDTQYF. DNA for the CDR3: TGTGCCAGCAGTGAGCAGACTAGCGGGAGTTTAGATACGCAGTATTTT.

The rearrangement joins TRBV7-8 to TRBJ1-4, with 7 bases that match TRBD1. J was trimmed by 4 bases and V by 5 bases; bases with no gene match: 10. Germline lookup yields CDR1 SGHVS and CDR2 FQNEAQ. This CDR3 contains 16 residues. The CDR3 protein is CASSRHRDSYNEKLFF. The CDR3 region has the DNA TGTGCCAGCAGCCGTCACCGGGACAGCTATAATGAAAAACTGTTTTTT.

Comments on this clone: One end of the junction does not line up with germline, which may come from a read error. This chain connects TRBV7-7 to TRBJ2-7; TRBD1 matches 8 bases. This CDR3 has 15 amino acids. Germline loops: CDR1 SSHAT, CDR2 FNYEAQ (reference sequence). Written as DNA, the CDR3 is TGTGCTAGCAGCCCACGGACAGGGCAAACCTACGAGCAGTACTTC. Its translation: CASSPRTGQTYEQYF. The whole variable domain, filled in from reference TRBV7-7 and TRBJ2-7, reads GAGVSQSPRYKVTKRGQDVTLRCDPISSHATLYWYQQALGQGPEFLTYFNYEAQPDKSGLPSDRFSAERPEGSISTLTIQRTEQRDSAMYRCASSPRTGQTYEQYFGPGTRLTVT.

The chain carries TRBV6-2 or TRBV6-3 and TRBJ2-1, with TRBD2 identical over 11 bases. Germline V lookup: CDR1 MNHEY, CDR2 SVGEGT. The CDR3 is 15 residues long. V was pared by 0 bases and J by 7 bases, with 2 bases of the junction left unmatched. The CDR3 DNA is TGTGCCAGCAGTTACTCGGGACTAGCGGTGAATGAGCAGTTCTTC. It specifies CASSYSGLAVNEQFF.